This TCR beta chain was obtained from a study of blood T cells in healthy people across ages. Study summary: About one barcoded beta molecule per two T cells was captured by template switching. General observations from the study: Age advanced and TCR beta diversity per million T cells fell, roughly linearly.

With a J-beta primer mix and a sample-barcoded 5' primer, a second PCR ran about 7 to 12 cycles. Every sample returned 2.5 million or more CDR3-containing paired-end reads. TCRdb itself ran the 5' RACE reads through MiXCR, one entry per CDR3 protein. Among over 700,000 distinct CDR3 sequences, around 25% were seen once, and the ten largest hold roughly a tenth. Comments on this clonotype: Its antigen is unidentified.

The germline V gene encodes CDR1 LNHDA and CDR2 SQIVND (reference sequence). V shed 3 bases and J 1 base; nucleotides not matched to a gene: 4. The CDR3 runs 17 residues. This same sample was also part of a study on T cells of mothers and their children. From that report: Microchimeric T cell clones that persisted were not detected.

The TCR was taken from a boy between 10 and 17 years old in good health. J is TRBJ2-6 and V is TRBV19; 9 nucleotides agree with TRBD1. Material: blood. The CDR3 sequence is CASSMGQGPSGANVLTF. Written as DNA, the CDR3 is TGTGCCAGTAGTATGGGACAGGGCCCATCTGGGGCCAACGTCCTGACTTTC.